This is a list of T cell receptor beta chains from one sample in a study of blood T cell repertoires in COVID-19. The method was immunoSEQ multiplex PCR; TCRdb's version includes in-frame clones alone and lacks a portion of them. Here the sample spans hundreds of thousands of clones, 88% being singletons. The sample consisted of PBMCs or T cells enriched from blood (not recorded which). The receptors were sampled from a woman aged 55-69 years in a cohort exposed to, infected with or recovered from COVID-19 (not recorded which). Each CDR3 is given with its conserved first and last residue. The order of the fields is clone size, J gene, V gene, D gene, CDR3 protein, CDR3 DNA. A D gene is named only where the DNA matches it firmly. The listing skips clone size in some rows; elsewhere it reads once, few, many or a size class.

NA | TRBJ2-1 | TRBV25-1 | TRBD2 | CASRGTSGVTNEQFF | TGTGCCAGCAGGGGAACTAGCGGGGTAACCAATGAGCAGTTCTTC
NA | TRBJ2-1 | TRBV19 | TRBD2 | CASSTLAGGPRYNEQFF | TGTGCCAGTAGTACCCTGGCGGGAGGGCCTAGGTACAATGAGCAGTTCTTC
NA | TRBJ2-2 | TRBV6-4 | NA | CASNQGLRGGELFF | TGTGCCAGCAATCAGGGATTACGTGGCGGGGAGCTGTTTTTT
NA | TRBJ2-1 | TRBV5-1 | TRBD1 | CASSLDRGRNEQFF | TGCGCCAGCAGCTTGGACAGGGGGCGCAATGAGCAGTTCTTC
NA | TRBJ2-6 | TRBV7-3 | TRBD1 | CASRATGAGANVLTF | TGTGCCAGCAGGGCGACAGGGGCTGGGGCCAACGTCCTGACTTTC
once | TRBJ1-2 | TRBV9 | TRBD1 | CASSVWGLLDRANYGYTF | TGTGCCAGCAGCGTATGGGGACTGTTGGACAGGGCTAACTATGGCTACACCTTC
NA | TRBJ1-6 | TRBV7-8 | NA | CASSLVRETPLHF | TGTGCCAGCAGCTTAGTGAGAGAAACACCCCTCCACTTT
NA | TRBJ2-2 | TRBV16 | TRBD1 | CASSPWDRANTGELFF | TGTGCCAGCAGCCCGTGGGACAGGGCGAACACCGGGGAGCTGTTTTTT
NA | TRBJ2-1 | TRBV19 | NA | CASSTTDSSYNEQFF | TGTGCCAGTAGTACAACTGATAGCTCCTACAATGAGCAGTTCTTC
NA | TRBJ2-2 | TRBV15 | TRBD1 | CATSRKDRGSTGELFF | TGTGCCACCAGCAGAAAGGACAGGGGGAGCACCGGGGAGCTGTTTTTT
NA | TRBJ2-5 | TRBV7-2 | NA | CASSPGPQVGETQYF | TGTGCCAGCAGTCCCGGCCCACAGGTGGGGGAGACCCAGTACTTC
NA | TRBJ1-3 | TRBV24-1 | NA | CATSDPGVSGNTIYF | TGTGCCACCAGTGACCCAGGGGTCTCTGGAAACACCATATATTTT
NA | TRBJ1-6 | TRBV30 | NA | CAWRANSPLHF | TGTGCCTGGAGGGCTAATTCACCCCTCCACTTT
NA | TRBJ1-5 | TRBV19 | NA | CASSMVRTDLNQPQHF | TGTGCCAGTAGTATGGTTAGGACAGACCTCAATCAGCCCCAGCATTTT
once | TRBJ1-5 | TRBV10-2 | TRBD1 | CASTETGAGQPQHF | TGCGCCAGCACCGAGACAGGGGCGGGTCAGCCCCAGCATTTT
NA | TRBJ1-6 | TRBV19 | TRBD1 | CASSTGQGADNSPLHF | TGTGCCAGTAGTACGGGACAGGGGGCTGATAATTCACCCCTCCACTTT
NA | TRBJ1-2 | TRBV4-3 | NA | CASSQAGEAVRYGYTF | TGCGCCAGCAGCCAAGCCGGGGAGGCAGTCCGCTATGGCTACACCTTC
NA | TRBJ2-3 | TRBV9 | NA | CASSPGAGEANTQYF | TGTGCCAGCAGCCCAGGGGCGGGAGAAGCGAATACGCAGTATTTT
NA | TRBJ2-1 | TRBV18 | TRBD1 | CASSPDRSHEQFF | TGTGCCAGCTCACCGGACAGGTCTCATGAGCAGTTCTTC
NA | TRBJ2-7 | TRBV2 | NA | CASRAGLLSYEQYF | TGTGCCAGCAGAGCAGGACTCCTCTCCTACGAGCAGTACTTC